One and the same sample provided the 9 T cell receptor beta chains below, sequenced in a study of long-term antiretroviral therapy in people with HIV. immunoSEQ v3.0 was run at survey level. Sequenced by immunoSEQ multiplex PCR; TCRdb stores in-frame clones only, minus some. Of about 16,000 clones in the sample, around 90% were seen once. The sample here was unsorted PBMCs, taken more than 2.2 years before starting antiretroviral therapy. The receptor source for this set is a woman in her twenties or thirties with HIV.

The chain combines TRBV5-6 with TRBJ2-5; 8 bases align to TRBD1. This CDR3 comprises 14 residues. V was clipped by 2 bases and J by 1 base; unmatched bases: 1. The V gene's germline CDR1 is SGHDT and CDR2 YYEEEE. The CDR3 DNA reads TGTGCCAGCAGCTTTGGGACAGGCCAAGAGACCCAGTACTTC. It specifies CASSFGTGQETQYF.

V and J are TRBV5-1 and TRBJ2-7; D possibly corresponds to TRBD1 (5 bases). The CDR3 is 14 amino acids. The V end was cut by 4 bases, the J end by 2 bases, with 13 bases between. Per germline, CDR1 SGHRS and CDR2 YFSETQ. The CDR3 region has the DNA TGCGCCAGCAGCAGCAGACAGCCCCCCTACGAGCAGTACTTC. Amino acid sequence: CASSSRQPPYEQYF.

The rearrangement joins TRBV19 to TRBJ1-3; no reliable D call. Germline CDR1 reads LNHDA; CDR2 reads SQIVND (reference sequence). V lost 3 bases, J lost 4 bases, and 16 bases lay in between. CDR3 length equals 16 residues. CDR3 sequence: CASSIQAAGSGNTIYF. CDR3 bases: TGTGCCAGTAGTATCCAGGCGGCCGGGTCCGGAAACACCATATATTTT. Full variable domain (outside the CDR3, taken from reference TRBV19 and TRBJ1-3): DGGITQSPKYLFRKEGQNVTLSCEQNLNHDAMYWYRQDPGQGLRLIYYSQIVNDFQKGDIAEGYSVSREKKESFPLTVTSAQKNPTAFYLCASSIQAAGSGNTIYFGEGSWLTVV.

The genes are TRBV18 and TRBJ1-2; the D gene is possibly TRBD1 (5 bases). Germline V gives CDR1 KGHSH, CDR2 LQKENI. V was cut by 5 bases and J by 7 bases, with 17 bases left in between. CDR3 length equals 14 residues. DNA for the CDR3: TGTGCCAGCTCAAAGGGCGCAGGGTTCAGTGGCTACACCTTC. It is translated as CASSKGAGFSGYTF.

The V and J genes are TRBV18 and TRBJ2-7; a weak D match, TRBD2 (6 bases). The V gene lost 2 bases and the J gene lost 1 base, with 9 bases spanning the gap. Per the germline V gene, CDR1 is KGHSH and CDR2 is LQKENI. The CDR3 runs to 14 residues. This CDR3 is CASSPYGRSYEQYF. The CDR3 DNA sequence: TGTGCCAGCTCACCATACGGGAGATCCTACGAGCAGTACTTC.

The rearrangement joins TRBV6-6 to TRBJ1-1; perhaps TRBD1 as D (5 bases). The CDR3 consists of 13 residues. V lost 4 bases, J lost 4 bases, and 10 bases lay in between. Germline CDR1 and CDR2: MNHNY and SVGAGI (reference sequence). CDR3 coding DNA: TGTGCCAGCAGTTTCCAGGGAGGCACTGAAGCTTTCTTT. This codes for CASSFQGGTEAFF.

This clone was detected only once. J is TRBJ2-3 and V is TRBV19; D is unresolved. Germline assignment: CDR1 LNHDA and CDR2 SQIVND (reference sequence). CDR3 length: 13 amino acids. The V end was cut by 2 bases, the J end by 5 bases, with 8 bases between. The CDR3 region is CASSIQERDTQYF. As DNA, the CDR3 is TGTGCCAGTAGTATACAGGAGAGAGATACGCAGTATTTT.

The chain is built from TRBV6-6 and TRBJ2-5; the D is unclear. The ends were cut back, 2 bases at V and 6 bases at J, with 7 bases in the middle. Germline-derived CDR1 and CDR2 are MNHNY and SVGAGI (reference sequence). This CDR3 spans 12 amino acids. CDR3 coding DNA: TGTGCCAGCAGTTACGAGAGGCAGACCCAGTACTTC. It is translated as CASSYERQTQYF.

This clone was detected once. V is TRBV4-3 and J is TRBJ1-1; D remains ambiguous. The V end was cut by 1 base, the J end by 1 base, with 4 bases between. The CDR3 sequence is 13 residues long. CDR1 and CDR2 from the germline V gene are LGHNA and YSLEER. The CDR3 DNA reads as TGCGCCAGCAGCCAAGGTGGGAACACTGAAGCTTTCTTT. Protein: CASSQGGNTEAFF.